The 9 T cell receptor beta chains presented below share a single source sample, sequenced in a study of T cell repertoires in cytomegalovirus infection. Their specific antigens are unknown. TCRdb reprocessed the reads with MiXCR, giving one entry per CDR3 protein. The table includes about 310,000 distinct CDR3 sequences, roughly 25% detected once. Here the sequenced sample was cultured PBMCs, taken from culture after CMV antigen stimulation. Every receptor here comes from a human donor in good health (CMV status not recorded). Some clones in this sample may be carry-over from other donors' samples.

The chain carries TRBV24-1 and TRBJ2-1; 9 nucleotides match TRBD2. This CDR3 has 13 residues. V lost 9 bases, J lost 9 bases, and 8 bases stayed unmatched. The germline gives CDR1 KGHDR, CDR2 SFDVKD. For the CDR3, the DNA is TGTGCCACCTTTAGCGGGAGAGAAGGTGAGCAGTTCTTC. It translates to CATFSGREGEQFF.

V and J are TRBV19 and TRBJ1-2; TRBD1 aligns across 7 bases. The CDR3 covers 17 residues. Germline V lookup: CDR1 LNHDA, CDR2 SQIVND (reference sequence). V shed 7 bases and J 0 bases; nucleotides not matched to a gene: 14. The CDR3 sequence: CASTSPRGSIANYGYTF. The CDR3 DNA reads as TGTGCCAGTACCTCACCCAGGGGGTCTATAGCTAACTATGGCTACACCTTC. The full variable domain, its missing parts supplied by reference TRBV19 and TRBJ1-2, is DGGITQSPKYLFRKEGQNVTLSCEQNLNHDAMYWYRQDPGQGLRLIYYSQIVNDFQKGDIAEGYSVSREKKESFPLTVTSAQKNPTAFYLCASTSPRGSIANYGYTFGSGTRLTVV.

On this clonotype: A read error may be the cause here, since a much bigger clone is one base away. V gene TRBV7-2 combines with J gene TRBJ2-5; D unclear. The V gene lost 4 bases and the J gene lost 7 bases, with 10 bases spanning the gap. The germline gives CDR1 SGHTA, CDR2 FQGNSA. The CDR3 runs to 12 residues. The chain's CDR3 is CASSSAFGTQYF. The CDR3 DNA follows: TGTGCCAGCAGCTCCGCCTTTGGGACCCAGTACTTC.

The V and J genes are TRBV29-1 and TRBJ1-1; D is possibly TRBD1 (6 bases). With 7 bases removed from V and 1 base from J, the gap between germline ends came to 7 bases. The CDR3 spans 11 residues. Germline loops: CDR1 SQVTM, CDR2 ANQGSEA. CDR3 amino acids: CSADRNTEAFF. In nucleotides, the CDR3 is TGCAGCGCGGACAGGAACACTGAAGCTTTCTTT.

This clonotype showed up just a few times. V usage is TRBV29-1 and J usage is TRBJ2-7, with D unclear. Trimming left V 4 bases short and J 2 bases short, with 12 bases between. This CDR3 comprises 13 residues. Germline CDR1 reads SQVTM; CDR2 reads ANQGSEA. The CDR3 sequence: CSVGEAAAYEQYF. The CDR3 nucleotides read TGCAGCGTTGGTGAGGCGGCCGCCTACGAGCAGTACTTC.

This clonotype showed up just a few times. The J gene is TRBJ2-7, the V gene TRBV20-1; no reliable D call. CDR3 length: 15 residues. CDR1 and CDR2 (germline): DFQATT, SNEGSKA (reference sequence). V lost 0 bases and J lost 0, with 12 bases in between. Written as DNA, the CDR3 is TGCAGTGCTAGAGATTTAGGGTCCTCCTCCTACGAGCAGTACTTC. Translation gives CSARDLGSSSYEQYF.

As concerns this clonotype: A much larger clone lies a single base off, so this may be a read error. The gene calls are TRBV2 and TRBJ2-1, with D unclear. The CDR3 covers 15 residues. Deletions cut 3 bases from V and 0 bases from J, with 9 bases between. Germline CDR1 and CDR2: SNHLY and FYNNEI. The CDR3 protein is CASSDGHRSYNEQFF. The CDR3 coding sequence is TGTGCCAGCAGTGATGGGCATCGCTCCTACAATGAGCAGTTCTTC.

The V and J genes are TRBV2 and TRBJ2-4; TRBD1 aligns across 10 bases. This CDR3 is built from 15 residues. V gave up 8 bases and J gave up 2 bases; unmatched junction bases: 6. Per the germline V gene, CDR1 is SNHLY and CDR2 is FYNNEI. CDR3 bases: TGTGCCAGCTACGACAGGGGGCTTTCCAAAAACATTCAGTACTTC. Protein: CASYDRGLSKNIQYF.

The chain recombines TRBV6-5 with TRBJ1-4; D gene uncertain. This CDR3 spans 16 amino acids. V dropped 0 bases and J dropped 6 bases, with 14 bases sitting between them. The germline V gene encodes CDR1 MNHEY and CDR2 SVGAGI. CDR3 residues: CASSYSVQPSYEKLFF. For the CDR3, the DNA is TGTGCCAGCAGTTACTCGGTACAGCCCTCTTATGAAAAACTGTTTTTT.